This T cell receptor beta chain was observed in a study of T-cell reconstitution after alpha-beta-depleted transplantation in children. Broader study findings: Certain patients had high TCRbeta diversity at day 60, and it came from recipient T cells and thymic progenitors that survived. T cells produced anew were the main source of T-cell counts and diversity one year after transplant.

Germline CDR1 and CDR2: MNHEY and SMNVEV (reference sequence). The CDR3 contains 14 residues. Trimming removed 3 bases from V and 1 base from J; junction bases left unmatched: 3. During its preparation, the TCRbeta library received unique molecular identifiers. TCRdb fed the PCR reads into MiXCR, producing one record per CDR3 protein. This table has more than 3,000 distinct CDR3 sequences, roughly a fifth appearing once. By sample fraction, this clonotype is medium-sized (0.01 to 0.1%). Its matching antigen is unknown. The specimen comprised PBMCs, mostly from graft donor cells, sampled 60 days after TCRalphabeta/CD19-depleted stem cell transplant. This TCR was recovered from a male patient between 2 and 15 years old who had a stem cell transplant for acute lymphoblastic leukemia, so the T cells may come from the graft donor. The chain is built from TRBV27 and TRBJ2-7; 7 nucleotides match TRBD2. The CDR3 protein is CASSFSSGSYEQYF. As DNA, the CDR3 is TGTGCCAGCAGTTTCTCTAGCGGATCCTACGAGCAGTACTTC.